This entry lists 24 T cell receptor beta chains sequenced from one sample in a study of T cell responses to AZD1222 COVID-19 vaccine. Profiled with immunoSEQ multiplex PCR; TCRdb holds only in-frame clones, not every one. The table shows about 150,000 clones, with about 91% occurring only once. The starting material was peripheral blood, obtained on day 0 of MenACWY control vaccination. Receptor source: an adult in good health.

The DNA for the CDR3 is TGTGCCAGCAGCGGTGATGGGAACACTGAAGCTTTCTTT. Translated, it gives CASSGDGNTEAFF. This chain connects TRBV7-2 to TRBJ1-1, with unresolved D. CDR3 size: 13 residues. CDR1 and CDR2 from the germline V gene are SGHTA and FQGNSA. V lost 5 bases and J 1 base, leaving 8 bases between the germline ends.

The count of this clone is one. The chain employs TRBV12-3 or TRBV12-4 and TRBJ1-3, with D unresolved. The V gene lost 5 bases and the J gene lost 8 bases, with 13 bases spanning the gap. The CDR3 loop spans 13 amino acids. The CDR3 DNA is TGTGCCAGCAGTCCCCCTATCGTCCACACCATATATTTT. Translation gives CASSPPIVHTIYF.

This chain uses TRBV5-1 with TRBJ2-2; 10 bases map to TRBD1. V trimming: 7 bases; J trimming: 0 bases; junction bases outside the gene matches: 9. Per the germline V gene, CDR1 is SGHRS and CDR2 is YFSETQ. The CDR3 has 17 residues. The CDR3: CASQRQTGGPNTGELFF. CDR3 bases: TGCGCCAGCCAACGTCAGACAGGGGGCCCGAACACCGGGGAGCTGTTTTTT.

This chain links TRBV4-2 with TRBJ1-5; maybe TRBD1 (6 bases). The CDR3 length is 15 residues. V lost 4 bases and J 7 bases, leaving 17 bases between the germline ends. Germline V gives CDR1 LGHNA, CDR2 YNFKEQ. The DNA for the CDR3 is TGTGCCAGCAGCCTCCGTCGGGACACGGAGCAGCCCCAGCATTTT. Amino acids: CASSLRRDTEQPQHF.

The chain links TRBV7-2 to TRBJ1-2, with 7 bases identical to TRBD1. This CDR3 comprises 14 residues. Germline V gene lookup returns CDR1 SGHTA and CDR2 FQGNSA. J lost 5 bases, V lost 5 bases, and 8 bases had no gene match. CDR3 sequence: CASSRGGQKYGYTF. The DNA for the CDR3 is TGTGCCAGCAGCAGGGGGGGACAGAAGTATGGCTACACCTTC.

The chain links TRBV4-2 to TRBJ1-1; no firm D call. The CDR3 is 14 amino acids. CDR1 LGHNA and CDR2 YNFKEQ come from the germline V gene. The V end was cut by 0 bases, the J end by 1 base, with 6 bases between. The CDR3 DNA reads TGTGCCAGCAGCCAAGAGACGAGGAACACTGAAGCTTTCTTT. This translates into CASSQETRNTEAFF.

The genes are TRBV4-1 and TRBJ1-1, with D perhaps matching TRBD1 (5 bases). V lost 4 bases and J 3 bases, leaving 15 bases between the germline ends. This CDR3 has 15 amino acids. Germline CDR1 and CDR2: MGHRA and YSYEKL. The CDR3 DNA reads as TGCGCCAGCAGCCGGGCGCAGGGAGCGGACACTGAAGCTTTCTTT. Encoded protein: CASSRAQGADTEAFF.

CDR3 in DNA: TGTGCCAGCAGCTTAGGAGGACAGGGCCAGCCCCAGCATTTT. The encoded protein is CASSLGGQGQPQHF. The gene calls are TRBV7-2 and TRBJ1-5, with 8 bases lining up with TRBD1. Unmatched junction bases numbered 3, after V lost 1 base and J lost 7 bases. The CDR3 has 14 residues. Germline loops: CDR1 SGHTA, CDR2 FQGNSA.

J is TRBJ1-2 and V is TRBV18; 10 bases map to TRBD1. V was clipped by 3 bases and J by 2 bases; unmatched bases: 3. Germline CDR1 reads KGHSH; CDR2 reads LQKENI. This CDR3 is built from 15 residues. CDR3: CASSPDRGKNYGYTF. The CDR3 DNA follows: TGTGCCAGCTCACCGGACAGGGGGAAGAACTATGGCTACACCTTC. Drawing the rest from reference TRBV18 and TRBJ1-2, the complete variable domain is NAGVMQNPRHLVRRRGQEARLRCSPMKGHSHVYWYRQLPEEGLKFMVYLQKENIIDESGMPKERFSAEFPKEGPSILRIQQVVRGDSAAYFCASSPDRGKNYGYTFGSGTRLTVV.

The chain couples TRBV7-9 to TRBJ2-5; D is unresolved. CDR1 and CDR2 (germline): SEHNR, FQNEAQ (reference sequence). The CDR3 extends over 13 amino acids. The V end was cut by 5 bases, the J end by 1 base, with 8 bases between. DNA for the CDR3: TGTGCCAGCAGCCCGCGGACCCAAGAGACCCAGTACTTC. Residues: CASSPRTQETQYF.

J is TRBJ1-2 and V is TRBV5-5, with D maybe TRBD1 (5 bases). The CDR3 is made up of 14 amino acids. V lost 0 bases to trimming and J lost 3 bases, with 9 bases between them. Germline CDR1 is SGHKS and CDR2 is YYEKEE (reference sequence). CDR3 sequence reads: CASSLEQADYGYTF. For the CDR3, the DNA is TGTGCCAGCAGCTTGGAACAGGCCGACTATGGCTACACCTTC.

This clone has just a few counts. The rearrangement uses TRBV15 and TRBJ1-4; maybe TRBD1 (5 bases). The germline CDR1 and CDR2 sequences are LNHNV and YYDKDF (reference sequence). The CDR3 contains 15 residues. Trimming took off 3 bases at V and 7 bases at J, with 15 bases between the two ends. In DNA, the CDR3 is TGTGCCACCAGCAGCGGATCCAGGGAGAGTGAAAAACTGTTTTTT. Translation gives CATSSGSRESEKLFF.

The chain employs TRBV5-1 and TRBJ2-3; unclear D gene. CDR3 size: 15 residues. The germline V and J ends were trimmed by 0 bases and 1 base, with 9 bases remaining between them. The germline CDR1 and CDR2 sequences are SGHRS and YFSETQ. CDR3 sequence (DNA): TGCGCCAGCAGCTTGGGTGTAATGGGCACAGATACGCAGTATTTT. It yields the protein CASSLGVMGTDTQYF.

The chain joins TRBV18 to TRBJ1-1; D ambiguous. Per germline, CDR1 KGHSH and CDR2 LQKENI. V was pared by 2 bases and J by 6 bases, with 10 bases between. The CDR3 extends over 13 amino acids. CDR3 bases: TGTGCCAGCTCACCAGGGATGAGCCCTGAAGCTTTCTTT. Protein sequence: CASSPGMSPEAFF.

This chain uses TRBV7-2 with TRBJ1-5; D possibly corresponds to TRBD1 (5 bases). The length of the CDR3 is 15 residues. Germline CDR1 SGHTA, CDR2 FQGNSA. Trimming removed 0 bases from V and 1 base from J, with 7 bases in between. The CDR3 loop is CASSLAGGSNQPQHF. CDR3 coding DNA: TGTGCCAGCAGCTTAGCTGGGGGGAGCAATCAGCCCCAGCATTTT.

The rearrangement uses TRBV7-2 and TRBJ1-2; 10 nucleotides align to TRBD1. Germline lookup yields CDR1 SGHTA and CDR2 FQGNSA. The CDR3 spans 16 residues. Trimming cost V 5 bases and J 8 bases; bases outside gene matches: 14. The DNA of the CDR3 is TGTGCCAGCAGCCCCTCGGGACAGGGGCGAAGGAGCGGCTACACCTTC. Its translation: CASSPSGQGRRSGYTF.

The V gene is TRBV6-5, the J gene TRBJ1-2; no clear D. The CDR3 has 13 residues. Trimming cost V 6 bases and J 7 bases, with 15 bases left between them. In germline, CDR1 is MNHEY, CDR2 SVGAGI. CDR3: CASRVPSSGGYTF. The CDR3 coding sequence is TGTGCCAGCAGGGTACCCAGCTCGGGTGGCTACACCTTC.

This clone has only one observation. The rearrangement uses TRBV11-2 and TRBJ1-6; 8 bases align to TRBD1. V lost 4 bases and J lost 4; bases outside the gene matches: 15. Germline CDR1 and CDR2: SGHAT and FQNNGV. The CDR3 length is 19 residues. CDR3 DNA sequence: TGTGCCAGCAGCTCCAGGACAGGGCTCATAAGCTTGTATAATTCACCCCTCCACTTT. Residues: CASSSRTGLISLYNSPLHF.

The rearrangement uses TRBV5-1 and TRBJ2-2; TRBD2 might be the D (6 bases). Trimming cost V 2 bases and J 3 bases, with 11 bases left between them. There are 15 residues in the CDR3. CDR1 is SGHRS and CDR2 is YFSETQ in the germline V gene. For the CDR3, the DNA is TGCGCCAGCAGCTTCACGGGAGTGTACACCGGGGAGCTGTTTTTT. Encoded protein: CASSFTGVYTGELFF.

The V and J genes are TRBV7-3 and TRBJ1-1, with D unresolved. Germline V gene lookup returns CDR1 SGHTA and CDR2 FQGTGA. This CDR3 contains 13 residues. Trimming cost V 5 bases and J 0 bases, with 7 bases left between them. CDR3 in amino acids: CASSDTVNTEAFF. Here the CDR3 DNA reads TGTGCCAGCAGCGACACAGTGAACACTGAAGCTTTCTTT.

V usage is TRBV20-1 and J usage is TRBJ2-1, with TRBD1 matching over 7 bases. CDR1 DFQATT and CDR2 SNEGSKA come from the germline V gene (reference sequence). This CDR3 has 15 residues. V shed 3 bases, J shed 4 bases, and the junction held 9 bases outside the gene matches. Here the CDR3 DNA reads TGCAGTGCTAGTATGATCCGGGACAGATACAATGAGCAGTTCTTC. This translates into CSASMIRDRYNEQFF.

The chain recombines TRBV4-2 with TRBJ2-1; 11 positions match TRBD2. The CDR3 extends over 18 amino acids. With 0 bases clipped from V and 8 bases from J, the junction kept 12 bases outside the gene matches. Germline CDR1 reads LGHNA; CDR2 reads YNFKEQ. The CDR3 reads CASSQDASLAGEADEQFF. The DNA for the CDR3 is TGTGCCAGCAGCCAAGATGCCTCACTAGCGGGAGAAGCGGATGAGCAGTTCTTC.

The V and J genes are TRBV9 and TRBJ2-6; 8 bases match TRBD2. The CDR3 totals 20 residues. With V trimmed by 0 bases and J by 1 base, 12 bases remained unmatched. Germline CDR1 reads SGDLS; CDR2 reads YYNGEE. Here the CDR3 reads CASSVGRGSGIGSGANVLTF. The DNA of the CDR3 is TGTGCCAGCAGCGTAGGGAGGGGTAGCGGGATAGGTTCTGGGGCCAACGTCCTGACTTTC. The variable domain in full, completed from reference TRBV9 and TRBJ2-6, reads DSGVTQTPKHLITATGQRVTLRCSPRSGDLSVYWYQQSLDQGLQFLIQYYNGEERAKGNILERFSAQQFPDLHSELNLSSLELGDSALYFCASSVGRGSGIGSGANVLTFGAGSRLTVL.

This sequence joins TRBV5-4 and TRBJ2-1, with D tentatively TRBD2 (5 bases). CDR3 size: 15 residues. Germline values: CDR1 SGHNT, CDR2 YYREEE (reference sequence). Trimming cost V 9 bases and J 5 bases, with 21 bases left between them. The CDR3 protein is CATTIRRDWDNEQFF. In DNA form, the CDR3 reads TGTGCCACAACTATTCGCCGGGATTGGGACAATGAGCAGTTCTTC.